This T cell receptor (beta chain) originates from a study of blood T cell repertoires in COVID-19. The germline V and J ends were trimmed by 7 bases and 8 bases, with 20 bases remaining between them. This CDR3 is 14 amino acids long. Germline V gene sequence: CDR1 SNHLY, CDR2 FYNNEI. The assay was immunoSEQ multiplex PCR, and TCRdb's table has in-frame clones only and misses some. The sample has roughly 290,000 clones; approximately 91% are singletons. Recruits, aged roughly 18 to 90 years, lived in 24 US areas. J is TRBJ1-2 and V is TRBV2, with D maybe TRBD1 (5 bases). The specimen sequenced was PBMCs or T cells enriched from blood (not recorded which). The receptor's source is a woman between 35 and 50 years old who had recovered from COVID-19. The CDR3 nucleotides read TGTGCCAGCAAAGCCGTTTGGGGGGGTGGCGGCTACACCTTC. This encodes CASKAVWGGGGYTF. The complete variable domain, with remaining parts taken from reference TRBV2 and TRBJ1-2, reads EPEVTQTPSHQVTQMGQEVILRCVPISNHLYFYWYRQILGQKVEFLVSFYNNEISEKSEIFDDQFSVERPDGSNFTLKIRSTKLEDSAMYFCASKAVWGGGGYTFGSGTRLTVV.